This T cell receptor (beta chain) derives from a study of blood T cell repertoires in COVID-19. This CDR3 region has 16 residues. V lost 1 base and J 3 bases, leaving 13 bases between the germline ends. Per germline, CDR1 LNHDA and CDR2 SQIVND (reference sequence). Profiling relied on immunoSEQ multiplex PCR, and the TCRdb table lists in-frame clones only, not all of them. The repertoire holds tens of thousands of clones, with approximately 86% as singletons. The source material was peripheral blood. The chain joins TRBV19 to TRBJ2-1; the D is unclear. This receptor was identified in an elderly man with active or convalescent COVID-19. CDR3 sequence: CASSIGRTRHYNEQFF. The CDR3 DNA follows: TGTGCCAGTAGTATAGGACGAACAAGACACTACAATGAGCAGTTCTTC.